Detailed here is one T cell receptor (beta chain). Its antigen is undetermined. Though probably carrying unrecorded immune exposures, donors were nominally healthy at sampling. The record originates from a study of cytomegalovirus exposure and HLA in healthy donors. The wider study: Findings of an earlier analysis included 117 million unique TCR beta sequences from 200 million or so T cells.

The PCR made use of 60 Vbeta and 13 Jbeta primers. Produced via immunoSEQ multiplex PCR; TCRdb's table is partial and in-frame only. The repertoire holds over 75,000 clones, with approximately 81% as singletons. Whole-study results and caveats: Other equally common chains were less clonally expanded than HLA-associated TCR beta chains, a later analysis showed. In a later analysis, productive TCRs from donors in an Asian-associated ancestry cluster reportedly carried fewer N-insertions than the cohort mean.

Per germline, CDR1 SNHLY and CDR2 FYNNEI. With V trimmed by 6 bases and J by 5 bases, 8 bases remained unmatched. The CDR3 is 15 amino acids. V and J are TRBV2 and TRBJ2-7, with TRBD1 matching 12 bases. This TCR derives from a male donor in good health and CMV-seropositive. The sequencing input was PBMCs. The DNA of the CDR3 is TGTGCCAGCAGAGAACCGGGACAGGGGGCAGACGAGCAGTACTTC. Its translation is CASREPGQGADEQYF.